This TCR beta chain is from a study of beta chain features in type 1 diabetes. Findings of the study overall: For Type 1 diabetes patients, all four CD4+ subsets carried TCRB CDR3s that were moderately but significantly shorter.

Germline V gene sequence: CDR1 SGDLS, CDR2 YYNGEE. Trimming cost V 4 bases and J 5 bases, with 12 bases left between them. The CDR3 contains 13 residues. Expressed TCRB transcripts got sequenced, as all isolated RNA was reverse transcribed. TCRdb keeps only in-frame clones here, not all; method: immunoSEQ multiplex PCR. The profile shows about 350,000 clones, around a fifth of them singletons. In regard to this clone: Its antigen is currently unknown.

J is TRBJ1-2 and V is TRBV9, with D maybe TRBD1 (5 bases). This clonotype originated in a woman between 18 and 29 years old in good health. What was sequenced was naive CD4+ T cells from blood. Written as DNA, the CDR3 is TGTGCCAGCAGCCCGGGGGGTCGGTATGGCTACACCTTC. It yields the protein CASSPGGRYGYTF.